These 5 T cell receptor beta chains were sequenced from one sample in a study of cytomegalovirus exposure and HLA in healthy donors. PCR involved 60 Vbeta and 13 Jbeta primers. Profiled with immunoSEQ multiplex PCR; TCRdb holds only in-frame clones, not every one. The repertoire holds approximately 110,000 clones, with 74% as singletons. The sample consisted of PBMCs. These receptors all stem from a man over 45 in good health and CMV-seropositive.

This chain joins TRBV27 and TRBJ2-2, with 7 bases matching TRBD2. This CDR3 is built from 15 residues. The V gene's germline CDR1 is MNHEY and CDR2 SMNVEV (reference sequence). Trimming removed 9 bases from V and 4 bases from J; junction bases left unmatched: 11. For the CDR3, the DNA is TGTGCCAGTTCTAGTTGGCGGGAGAGCACCGGGGAGCTGTTTTTT. This gives the protein CASSSWRESTGELFF.

The chain's CDR3 is CASNPSRRDGANVLTF. In DNA, the CDR3 is TGTGCCAGCAACCCTTCCCGGAGGGATGGGGCCAACGTCCTGACTTTC. The chain links TRBV5-4 to TRBJ2-6; TRBD2 is a possible D gene (6 bases). CDR3 size: 16 residues. Germline V gene sequence: CDR1 SGHNT, CDR2 YYREEE (reference sequence). The V gene lost 6 bases and the J gene lost 3 bases, with 16 bases spanning the gap.

This clone was seen more than once but under ten times. The V gene is TRBV27, the J gene TRBJ1-2; TRBD1 is a possible D gene (6 bases). V lost 2 bases to trimming and J lost 4 bases, with 17 bases between them. Germline V gene sequence: CDR1 MNHEY, CDR2 SMNVEV (reference sequence). The CDR3 has 16 residues. CDR3 in amino acids: CASSLDGVAGAYGYTF. CDR3 coding DNA: TGTGCCAGCAGTTTAGACGGAGTGGCAGGGGCCTATGGCTACACCTTC.

The gene calls are TRBV27 and TRBJ2-1; 9 positions match TRBD2. CDR3 length: 15 residues. In germline, CDR1 is MNHEY, CDR2 SMNVEV (reference sequence). V dropped 8 bases and J dropped 2; count of bases not matched to a gene: 7. CDR3 bases: TGTGCCAGCCTTAGCGGGAGAGGAACCTACAATGAGCAGTTCTTC. Its translation is CASLSGRGTYNEQFF.

The chain employs TRBV7-9 and TRBJ2-7; perhaps TRBD1 as D (6 bases). V lost 6 bases to trimming and J lost 2 bases, with 17 bases between them. Per germline, CDR1 SEHNR and CDR2 FQNEAQ (reference sequence). The CDR3 runs to 15 residues. In nucleotides, the CDR3 is TGTGCCAGCAGAGCCAACAGGGCCCCCGCCTACGAGCAGTACTTC. Protein product: CASRANRAPAYEQYF.